This T cell receptor beta chain was found in a study of PD-L1 blockade in urothelial cancer. Germline lookup yields CDR1 SNHLY and CDR2 FYNNEI. The length of the CDR3 is 13 residues. V lost 9 bases, J lost 2 bases, and 6 bases stayed unmatched. Time point indicated: pretreatment peripheral blood. Sequencing used immunoSEQ multiplex PCR; TCRdb keeps in-frame clones, though not all of them. Of tens of thousands of clones in the sample, around 85% were seen once. V gene TRBV2 combines with J gene TRBJ1-1; TRBD1 agrees at 7 bases. Source: PBMCs, taken around atezolizumab (anti-PD-L1) treatment. The clonotype originates from a man aged 40-55 years with urothelial cancer. The CDR3 protein is CASTRDSNTEAFF. The DNA of the CDR3 is TGTGCCAGTACCCGGGACAGCAACACTGAAGCTTTCTTT.